The 8 T cell receptor beta chains presented below share a single source sample, sequenced in a study of T cell responses to AZD1222 COVID-19 vaccine. The assay was immunoSEQ multiplex PCR, and TCRdb's table has in-frame clones only and misses some. Of more than 85,000 clones listed, over 80% are singletons. Sequenced material: peripheral blood, taken on day 0 of AZD1222 vaccination. The receptors shown here come from an adult in good health.

As DNA, the CDR3 is TGTGCCAGCAGTTACAACCAAGAGACCCAGTACTTC. Amino acids: CASSYNQETQYF. This chain links TRBV2 with TRBJ2-5, with D unresolved. Trimming took off 5 bases at V and 0 bases at J, with 4 bases between the two ends. Germline loops: CDR1 SNHLY, CDR2 FYNNEI. The CDR3 is 12 residues long.

This clone was seen only a few times. The rearrangement uses TRBV30 and TRBJ2-7, with D unclear. The V and J ends lost 2 bases and 5 bases respectively, with 10 bases between them. Looked up from germline, CDR1 is GTSNPN and CDR2 is SVGIG (reference sequence). CDR3 size: 12 residues. In nucleotides, the CDR3 is TGTGCCTGGAGTAGGCAGACAAACGAGCAGTACTTC. Translation gives CAWSRQTNEQYF.

The chain couples TRBV11-3 to TRBJ2-1, with 8 bases identical to TRBD1. The junction had 3 bases not matched to a gene; V was cut back by 5 bases and J by 0 bases. In germline, CDR1 is SGHNT, CDR2 YENEEA. The CDR3 is 15 residues long. CDR3 nucleotides: TGTGCCAGCAGCCCAGACAGGGGCTCCTACAATGAGCAGTTCTTC. This translates into CASSPDRGSYNEQFF.

The rearrangement links TRBV4-3 to TRBJ2-1, with D possibly TRBD1 on 6 matching bases. The germline V gene encodes CDR1 LGHNA and CDR2 YSLEER. V was shortened by 0 bases and J by 4 bases, with 16 bases between the two germline ends. The CDR3 length is 17 residues. The CDR3 region has the DNA TGCGCCAGCAGCCAAGACCCTTCACAGGGAAAATACAATGAGCAGTTCTTC. Its protein is CASSQDPSQGKYNEQFF.

This clone appeared once. The chain combines TRBV15 with TRBJ2-7; TRBD1 matches at 9 bases. Germline V gives CDR1 LNHNV, CDR2 YYDKDF (reference sequence). The CDR3 totals 15 residues. Trimming at V came to 0 bases and at J to 5 bases, leaving 5 bases not matched to a gene. CDR3 bases: TGTGCCACCAGCAGAGATGGGAGGACAGGGGACGAGCAGTACTTC. This translates into CATSRDGRTGDEQYF.

V and J are TRBV18 and TRBJ1-2; 7 bases align to TRBD1. The CDR3 runs to 16 residues. Germline-derived CDR1 and CDR2 are KGHSH and LQKENI. V gave up 6 bases and J gave up 5 bases; unmatched junction bases: 15. In DNA, the CDR3 is TGTGCCAGCTCGTCATCCGATCGACAGGGACCTTATGGCTACACCTTC. Its translation is CASSSSDRQGPYGYTF.

The gene calls are TRBV5-1 and TRBJ1-3; D is perhaps TRBD1 (6 bases). V was cut by 4 bases and J by 0 bases, with 11 bases left in between. The CDR3 length is 15 residues. Germline V lookup: CDR1 SGHRS, CDR2 YFSETQ. Here the CDR3 reads CASSAQGSSGNTIYF. In DNA, the CDR3 is TGCGCCAGCAGCGCCCAGGGGAGCTCTGGAAACACCATATATTTT.

The chain recombines TRBV28 with TRBJ2-6; D unresolved. Deletions cut 7 bases from V and 0 bases from J, with 7 bases between. This CDR3 is 14 amino acids long. Germline V CDR1 and CDR2: MDHEN, SYDVKM. The CDR3 sequence: CASIKISGANVLTF. The CDR3 coding sequence is TGTGCCAGCATAAAAATCTCTGGGGCCAACGTCCTGACTTTC.